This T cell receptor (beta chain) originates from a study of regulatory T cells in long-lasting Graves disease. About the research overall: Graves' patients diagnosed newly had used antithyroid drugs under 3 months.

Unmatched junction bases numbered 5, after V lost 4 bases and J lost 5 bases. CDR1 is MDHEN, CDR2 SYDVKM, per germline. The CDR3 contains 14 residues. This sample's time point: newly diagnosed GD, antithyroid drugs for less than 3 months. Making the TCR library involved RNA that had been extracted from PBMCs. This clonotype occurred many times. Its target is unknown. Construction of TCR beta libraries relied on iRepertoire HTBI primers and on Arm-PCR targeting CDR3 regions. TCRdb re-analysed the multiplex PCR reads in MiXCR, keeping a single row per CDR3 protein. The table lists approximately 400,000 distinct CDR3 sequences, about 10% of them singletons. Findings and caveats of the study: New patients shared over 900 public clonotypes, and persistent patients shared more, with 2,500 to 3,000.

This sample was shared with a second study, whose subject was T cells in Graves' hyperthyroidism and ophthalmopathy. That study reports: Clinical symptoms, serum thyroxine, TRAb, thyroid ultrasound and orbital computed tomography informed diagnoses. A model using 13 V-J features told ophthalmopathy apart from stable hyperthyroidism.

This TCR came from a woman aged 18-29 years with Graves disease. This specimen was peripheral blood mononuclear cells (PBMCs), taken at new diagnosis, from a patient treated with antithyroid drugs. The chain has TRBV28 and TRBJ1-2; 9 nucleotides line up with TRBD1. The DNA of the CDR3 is TGTGCCAGCAGTTCCGACAGGGGGAGGTATGGCTACACCTTC. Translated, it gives CASSSDRGRYGYTF.